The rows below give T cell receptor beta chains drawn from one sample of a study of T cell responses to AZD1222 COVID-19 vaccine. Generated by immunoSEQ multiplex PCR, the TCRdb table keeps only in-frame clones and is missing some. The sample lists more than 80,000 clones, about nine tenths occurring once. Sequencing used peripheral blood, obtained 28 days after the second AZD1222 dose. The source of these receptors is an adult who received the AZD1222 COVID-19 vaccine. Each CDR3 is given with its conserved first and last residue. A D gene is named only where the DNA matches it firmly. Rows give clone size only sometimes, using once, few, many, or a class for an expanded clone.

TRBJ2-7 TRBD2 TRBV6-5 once TGTGCCAGCAGTCACAACGCGGGGGGCGACGAGCAGTACTTC CASSHNAGGDEQYF
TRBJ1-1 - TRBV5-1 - TGCGCCAGCAGCTTGTTACCAGGGATGAACACTGAAGCTTTCTTT CASSLLPGMNTEAFF
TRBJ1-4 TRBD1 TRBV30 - TGTGCCTGGAGTAGACAGGGGGAAAAACTGTTTTTT CAWSRQGEKLFF
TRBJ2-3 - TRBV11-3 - TGTGCCAGCAGCTTAGTTGCAAGCACAGATACGCAGTATTTT CASSLVASTDTQYF
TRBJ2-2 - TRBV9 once TGTGCCAGCAGCCTTAGCGGCGGGGCCGGGGAGCTGTTTTTT CASSLSGGAGELFF
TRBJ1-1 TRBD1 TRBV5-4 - TGTGCCAGCAGCTTGCGAGACAGGGGCACTGAAGCTTTCTTT CASSLRDRGTEAFF
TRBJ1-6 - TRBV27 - TGTGCCAGCAGTTTGGGGGGCGCGGGTAATTCACCCCTCCACTTT CASSLGGAGNSPLHF
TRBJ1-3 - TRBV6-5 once TGTGCCAGCCGAGGCAGGGCCAACTCTGGAAACACCATATATTTT CASRGRANSGNTIYF
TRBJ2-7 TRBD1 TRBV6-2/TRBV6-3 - TGTGCCAGCAGTCCAGGGACAGTTGGTAACGAGCAGTACTTC CASSPGTVGNEQYF
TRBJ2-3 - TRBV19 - TGTGCCAGTAGTCCCGACAGGACTAGCACAGATACGCAGTATTTT CASSPDRTSTDTQYF
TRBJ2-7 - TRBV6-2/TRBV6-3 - TGTGCCAGCAGCCCAGCCGGATACGAGCAGTACTTC CASSPAGYEQYF
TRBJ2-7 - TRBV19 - TGTGCCAGTAGTATCTGGACCGGACCCTACGAGCAGTACTTC CASSIWTGPYEQYF
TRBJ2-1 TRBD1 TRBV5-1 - TGCGCCAGCAGCTTGGGGGACAGGGCCAATGAGCAGTTCTTC CASSLGDRANEQFF
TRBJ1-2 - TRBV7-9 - TGTGCCAGCAGCATCACTGGAGGAAAAGGTGGCTACACCTTC CASSITGGKGGYTF
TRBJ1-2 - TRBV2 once TGTGCCAGCAGTGTTGGGCAGTCCTATGGCTACACCTTC CASSVGQSYGYTF
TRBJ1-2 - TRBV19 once TGTGCCAGTAGTATGGGTCGGAACTATGGCTACACCTTC CASSMGRNYGYTF
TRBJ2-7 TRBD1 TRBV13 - TGTGCCAGCAGCGCTCGGGACAGGGGTCGGGGCTACGAGCAGTACTTC CASSARDRGRGYEQYF
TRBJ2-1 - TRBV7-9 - TGTGCCAGCAGCTTCACGGAAAGGTACAATGAGCAGTTCTTC CASSFTERYNEQFF
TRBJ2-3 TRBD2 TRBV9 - TGTGCCAGCAGCGACCGCCGGGGGGGGTTTGGCACAGATACGCAGTATTTT CASSDRRGGFGTDTQYF
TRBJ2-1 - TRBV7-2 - TGTGCCAGCAGCCCCGAGGACTTCTACAATGAGCAGTTCTTC CASSPEDFYNEQFF
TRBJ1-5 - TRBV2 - TGTGCCAGCAGTGGGGATAGCAATCAGCCCCAGCATTTT CASSGDSNQPQHF
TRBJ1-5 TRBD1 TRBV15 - TGTGCCACCAGCAGAGCAGGGGGCGTCCAGCCCCAGCATTTT CATSRAGGVQPQHF
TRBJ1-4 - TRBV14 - TGTGCCAGCAGCCCTTCTGACAGGCTGCGAGAAAAACTGTTTTTT CASSPSDRLREKLFF
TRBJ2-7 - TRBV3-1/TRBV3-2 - TGTGCCAGCAGCCAAGAACAAGGCGGGCACTACGAGCAGTACTTC CASSQEQGGHYEQYF
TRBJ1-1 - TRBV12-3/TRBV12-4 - TGTGCCAGCAGTTTTGGACAGCTTGAAGCTTTCTTT CASSFGQLEAFF
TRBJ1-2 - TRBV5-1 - TGCGCCAGCAGCTTGAGTCGGGACTATGGCTACACCTTC CASSLSRDYGYTF
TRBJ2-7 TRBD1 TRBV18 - TGTGCCAGCTCACGGACAGGGACTCGGTACGAGCAGTACTTC CASSRTGTRYEQYF
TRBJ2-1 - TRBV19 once TGTGCCAGTAGTACCTCTGAGGGCAATGAGCAGTTCTTC CASSTSEGNEQFF
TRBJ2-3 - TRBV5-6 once TGTGCCAGCAGCTTGGGTTATACGCAGTATTTT CASSLGYTQYF
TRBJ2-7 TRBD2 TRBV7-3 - TGTGCCAGCAGCTTAGATGGCGGGGGGATCTACGAGCAGTACTTC CASSLDGGGIYEQYF
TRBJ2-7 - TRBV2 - TGTGCGTCAGTTTTAAGGCGGAGAAGCTCCTACGAGCAGTACTTC CASVLRRRSSYEQYF
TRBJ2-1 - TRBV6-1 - TGTGCCAGCAGTGAAGGGGTCTACAATGAGCAGTTCTTC CASSEGVYNEQFF
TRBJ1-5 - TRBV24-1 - TGTGCCACCAGTGATCCTCGGACACGAAGCAATCAGCCCCAGCATTTT CATSDPRTRSNQPQHF
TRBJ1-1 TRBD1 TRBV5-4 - TGTGCCAGCATCGAAGGACAGGGGCTCGCAACTGAAGCTTTCTTT CASIEGQGLATEAFF
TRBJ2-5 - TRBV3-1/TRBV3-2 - TGTGCCAGCAGCCAAGAGGCCAGGGAAGTCCAAGAGACCCAGTACTTC CASSQEAREVQETQYF
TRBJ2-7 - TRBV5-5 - TGTGCCAGCAGCTTTGACAGGGAGGCCTACGAGCAGTACTTC CASSFDREAYEQYF
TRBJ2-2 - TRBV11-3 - TGTGCCAGCAGCCCAGGCACCGGGGAGCTGTTTTTT CASSPGTGELFF
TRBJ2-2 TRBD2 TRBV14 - TGTGCCAGCAGCCAAGACTCTCGGGTTGCTAGCGGGGGGGCAAACACCGGGGAGCTGTTTTTT CASSQDSRVASGGANTGELFF
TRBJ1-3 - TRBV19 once TGTGCCAGTACCCCGCGGAGGGGTGCTGGAAACACCATATATTTT CASTPRRGAGNTIYF
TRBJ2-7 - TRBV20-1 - TGCAGTGCTAGTGGGGGAGGGGGCTACGAGCAGTACTTC CSASGGGGYEQYF
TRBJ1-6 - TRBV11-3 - TGTGCCAGCAGCTTAGATAGCCAGGGGAATTCACCCCTCCACTTT CASSLDSQGNSPLHF
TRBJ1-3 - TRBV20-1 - TGCAGTGCTCGGCAGATAAACACCATATATTTT CSARQINTIYF
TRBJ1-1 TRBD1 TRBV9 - TGTGCCAGCAGGGACAGGGGAGATGGAGCTTTCTTT CASRDRGDGAFF
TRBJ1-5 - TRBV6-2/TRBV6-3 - TGTGCCAGCAGTTACGGGTCCGGGGGTTCCAATCAGCCCCAGCATTTT CASSYGSGGSNQPQHF
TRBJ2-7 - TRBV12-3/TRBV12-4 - TGTGCCAGCAGTTTAGGCCTAGCAAATGAGCAGTACTTC CASSLGLANEQYF
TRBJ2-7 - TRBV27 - TGTGCCAGCAGTTTAGCGGGGAGCTCCTACGAGCAGTACTTC CASSLAGSSYEQYF
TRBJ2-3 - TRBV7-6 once TGTGCCAGCAGCCCAGTAGCGGCGGGGAGCACAGATACGCAGTATTTT CASSPVAAGSTDTQYF
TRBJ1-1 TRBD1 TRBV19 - TGTGCCAGTAGTATAGGAAAACAGGGGCGGACTGAAGCTTTCTTT CASSIGKQGRTEAFF
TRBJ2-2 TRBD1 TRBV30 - TGTGCCTGGAGTAGGGGGCAGGGCACCGGGGAGCTGTTTTTT CAWSRGQGTGELFF
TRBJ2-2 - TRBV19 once TGTGCCAGTAAGCGGGACAGTATGAACACCGGGGAGCTGTTTTTT CASKRDSMNTGELFF
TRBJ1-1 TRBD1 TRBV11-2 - TGTGCCAGCAGCCCGAGGGGGGCAGGGGGCACTGAAGCTTTCTTT CASSPRGAGGTEAFF
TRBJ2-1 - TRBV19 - TGTGCCAGTAGTCCCTCCGGGGGGCACGGGGGCAATGAGCAGTTCTTC CASSPSGGHGGNEQFF
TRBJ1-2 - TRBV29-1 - TGCAGCGTTGATAGGGAGTATGGCTACACCTTC CSVDREYGYTF